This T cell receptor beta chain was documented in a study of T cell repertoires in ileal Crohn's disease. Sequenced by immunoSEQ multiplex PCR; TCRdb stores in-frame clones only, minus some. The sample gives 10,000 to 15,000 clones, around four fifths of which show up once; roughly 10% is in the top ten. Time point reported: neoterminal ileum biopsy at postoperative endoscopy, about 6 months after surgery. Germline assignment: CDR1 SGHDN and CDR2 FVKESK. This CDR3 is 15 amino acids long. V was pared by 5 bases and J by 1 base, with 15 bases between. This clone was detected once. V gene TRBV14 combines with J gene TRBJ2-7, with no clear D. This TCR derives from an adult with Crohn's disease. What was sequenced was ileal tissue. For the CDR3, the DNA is TGTGCCAGCAGCGAGAGCCTCTTCAGGTCCTACGAGCAGTACTTC. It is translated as CASSESLFRSYEQYF.